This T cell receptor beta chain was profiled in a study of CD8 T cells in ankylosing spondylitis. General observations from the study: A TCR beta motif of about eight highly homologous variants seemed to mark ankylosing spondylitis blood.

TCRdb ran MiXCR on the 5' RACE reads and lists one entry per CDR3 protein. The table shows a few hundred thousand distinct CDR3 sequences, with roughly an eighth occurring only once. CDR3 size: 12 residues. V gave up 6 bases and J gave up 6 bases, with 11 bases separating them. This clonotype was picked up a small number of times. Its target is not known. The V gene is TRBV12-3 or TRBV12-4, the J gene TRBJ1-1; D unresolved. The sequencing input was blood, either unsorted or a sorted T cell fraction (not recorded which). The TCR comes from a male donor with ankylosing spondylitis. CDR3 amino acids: CASSPSGPEAFF. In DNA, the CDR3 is TGTGCCAGCAGCCCCTCCGGGCCTGAAGCTTTCTTT.